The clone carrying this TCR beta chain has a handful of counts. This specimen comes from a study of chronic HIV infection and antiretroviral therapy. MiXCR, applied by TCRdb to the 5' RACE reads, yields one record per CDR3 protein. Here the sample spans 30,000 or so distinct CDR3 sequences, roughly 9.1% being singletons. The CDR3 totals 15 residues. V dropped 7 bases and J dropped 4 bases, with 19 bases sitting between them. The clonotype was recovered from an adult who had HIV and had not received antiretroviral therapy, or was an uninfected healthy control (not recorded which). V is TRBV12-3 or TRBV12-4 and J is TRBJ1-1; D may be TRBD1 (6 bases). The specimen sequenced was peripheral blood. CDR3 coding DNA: TGTGCCAGCAACCCTCAGGGGCCCCAGGCCACTGAAGCTTTCTTT. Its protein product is CASNPQGPQATEAFF.